Reported below is one T cell receptor (beta chain). Antigen: not known. Profiling relied on immunoSEQ multiplex PCR, and the TCRdb table lists in-frame clones only, not all of them. The sample yields roughly 36,000 clones, about 83% seen once. This entry is derived from a study of OX40 agonist ivuxolimab in advanced cancers. Overall study: The patients' treatment was ivuxolimab, an agonistic anti-OX40 (CD134) antibody. Prior therapy, whether anti-PD-1, anti-PD-L1 or anti-CTLA-4, was allowed, and less than 45% had some. Whole-study results and caveats: Clonal expansion by week 6 occurred in CD4+ and CD8+ blood T cells (at 0.1 to 3.0 mg/kg).

The CDR3 spans 14 residues. V gave up 4 bases and J gave up 4 bases, with 11 bases separating them. Germline CDR1 reads LNHNV; CDR2 reads YYDKDF (reference sequence). Exclusion applied to patients with autoimmune disease history or systemic immunosuppression. The chain is built from TRBV15 and TRBJ2-1; maybe TRBD1 (6 bases). This sample comprised CD4+ or CD8+ T cells sorted from blood, obtained in a trial of the OX40 agonist ivuxolimab. The receptor comes from an adult with an advanced solid tumor such as melanoma, head and neck, liver or kidney cancer. The CDR3 reads CATSIWDTYNEQFF. The CDR3, as DNA: TGTGCCACCAGCATATGGGACACATACAATGAGCAGTTCTTC.